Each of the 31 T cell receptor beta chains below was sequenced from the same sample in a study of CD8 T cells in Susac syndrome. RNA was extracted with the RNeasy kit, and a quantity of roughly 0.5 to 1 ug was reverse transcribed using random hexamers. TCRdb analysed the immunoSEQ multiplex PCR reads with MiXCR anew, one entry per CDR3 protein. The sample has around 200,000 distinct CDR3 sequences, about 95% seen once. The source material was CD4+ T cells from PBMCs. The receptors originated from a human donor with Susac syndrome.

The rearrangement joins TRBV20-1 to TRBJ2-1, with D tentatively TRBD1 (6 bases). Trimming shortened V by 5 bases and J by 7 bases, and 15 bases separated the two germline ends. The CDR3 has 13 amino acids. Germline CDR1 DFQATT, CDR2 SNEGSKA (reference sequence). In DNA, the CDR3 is TGCAGTGCTTCTTTGGACAGAATGAATGAGCAGTTCTTC. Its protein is CSASLDRMNEQFF.

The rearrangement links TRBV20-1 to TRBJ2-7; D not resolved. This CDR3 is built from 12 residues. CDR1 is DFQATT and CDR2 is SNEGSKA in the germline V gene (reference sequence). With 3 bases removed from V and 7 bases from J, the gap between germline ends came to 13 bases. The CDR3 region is CSASAGLGEQYF. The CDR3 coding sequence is TGCAGTGCTAGCGCCGGGTTGGGAGAGCAGTACTTC.

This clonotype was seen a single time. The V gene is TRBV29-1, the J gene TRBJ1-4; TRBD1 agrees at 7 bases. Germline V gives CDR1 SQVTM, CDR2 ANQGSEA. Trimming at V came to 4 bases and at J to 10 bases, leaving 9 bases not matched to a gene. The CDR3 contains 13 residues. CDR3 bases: TGCAGCGTTGTGGAAGGGGGCGCGGGAAAACTGTTTTTT. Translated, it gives CSVVEGGAGKLFF.

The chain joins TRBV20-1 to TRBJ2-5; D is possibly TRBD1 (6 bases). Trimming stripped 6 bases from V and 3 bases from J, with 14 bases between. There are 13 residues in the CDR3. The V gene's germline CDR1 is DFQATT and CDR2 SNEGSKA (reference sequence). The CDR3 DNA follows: TGCAGTGCACGGTACAGGGACAAAGAGACCCAGTACTTC. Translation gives CSARYRDKETQYF.

CDR3 sequence reads: CASSVEGTSGANEQFF. CDR3 bases: TGTGCCAGCAGCGTAGAGGGGACTAGCGGGGCCAATGAGCAGTTCTTC. The chain is built from TRBV9 and TRBJ2-1; 13 nucleotides line up with TRBD2. The CDR3 length is 16 residues. Trimming took 0 bases from V and 6 from J; bases not matched to a gene: 3. Per the germline V gene, CDR1 is SGDLS and CDR2 is YYNGEE.

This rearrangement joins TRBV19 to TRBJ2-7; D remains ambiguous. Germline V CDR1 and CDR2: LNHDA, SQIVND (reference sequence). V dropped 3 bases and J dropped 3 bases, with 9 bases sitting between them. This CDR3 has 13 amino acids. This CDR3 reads CASSILVFYEQYF. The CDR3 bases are TGTGCCAGTAGTATTCTGGTGTTCTACGAGCAGTACTTC.

The DNA of the CDR3 is TGTGCCAGGTCGACGGCGGCCACAGATACGCAGTATTTT. Protein: CARSTAATDTQYF. The rearrangement joins TRBV2 to TRBJ2-3; D not resolved. This CDR3 is 13 amino acids long. V lost 9 bases and J lost 2, with 12 bases in between. Germline lookup yields CDR1 SNHLY and CDR2 FYNNEI.

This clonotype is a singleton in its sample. CDR3 loop: CASSYPIAGGPREQFF. In DNA form, the CDR3 reads TGTGCCAGCAGTTACCCCATAGCGGGAGGGCCGAGGGAGCAGTTCTTC. The gene calls are TRBV6-2 or TRBV6-3 and TRBJ2-1; TRBD2 aligns across 11 bases. Germline V gene data show CDR1 as MNHEY and CDR2 as SVGEGT. The CDR3 is 16 amino acids. Losses at the gene ends were 2 bases for V and 10 bases for J; bases not matched to a gene: 10.

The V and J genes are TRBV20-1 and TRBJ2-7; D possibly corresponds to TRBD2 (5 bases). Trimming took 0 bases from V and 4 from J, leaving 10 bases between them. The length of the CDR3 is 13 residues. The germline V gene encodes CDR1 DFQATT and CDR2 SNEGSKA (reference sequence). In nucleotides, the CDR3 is TGCAGTGCTAGAGATTTAGCGCTTTACGAGCAGTACTTC. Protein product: CSARDLALYEQYF.

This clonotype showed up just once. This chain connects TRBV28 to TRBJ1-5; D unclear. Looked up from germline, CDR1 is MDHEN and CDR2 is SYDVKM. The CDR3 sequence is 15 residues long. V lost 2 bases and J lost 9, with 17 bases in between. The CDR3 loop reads CASSLTKGPILPQHF. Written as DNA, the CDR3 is TGTGCCAGCAGTTTAACTAAAGGACCTATTCTGCCCCAGCATTTT.

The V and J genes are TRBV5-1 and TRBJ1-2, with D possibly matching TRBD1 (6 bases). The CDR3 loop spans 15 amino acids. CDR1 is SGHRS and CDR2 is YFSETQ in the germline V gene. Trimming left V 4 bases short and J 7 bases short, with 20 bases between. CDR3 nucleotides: TGCGCCAGCAGCGACACAGGGAATGGCTATGGTGGCTACACCTTC. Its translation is CASSDTGNGYGGYTF.

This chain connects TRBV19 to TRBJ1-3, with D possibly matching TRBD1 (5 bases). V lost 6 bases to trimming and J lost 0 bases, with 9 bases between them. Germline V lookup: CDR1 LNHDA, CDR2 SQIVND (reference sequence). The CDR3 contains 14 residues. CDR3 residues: CASRDTGSGNTIYF. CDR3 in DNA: TGTGCCAGTAGGGACACCGGCTCTGGAAACACCATATATTTT.

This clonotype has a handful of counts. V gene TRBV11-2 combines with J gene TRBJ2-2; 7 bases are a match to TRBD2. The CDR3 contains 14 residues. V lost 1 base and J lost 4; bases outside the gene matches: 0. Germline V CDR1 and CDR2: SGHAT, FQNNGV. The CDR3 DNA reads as TGTGCCAGCAGCTTAGCGGGGGGCACCGGGGAGCTGTTTTTT. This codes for CASSLAGGTGELFF.

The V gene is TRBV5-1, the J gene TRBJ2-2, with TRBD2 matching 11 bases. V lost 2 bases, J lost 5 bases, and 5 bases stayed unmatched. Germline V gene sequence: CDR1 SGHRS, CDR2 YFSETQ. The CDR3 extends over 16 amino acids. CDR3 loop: CASSFALAGETGELFF. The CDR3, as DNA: TGCGCCAGCAGCTTCGCACTAGCGGGGGAAACCGGGGAGCTGTTTTTT.

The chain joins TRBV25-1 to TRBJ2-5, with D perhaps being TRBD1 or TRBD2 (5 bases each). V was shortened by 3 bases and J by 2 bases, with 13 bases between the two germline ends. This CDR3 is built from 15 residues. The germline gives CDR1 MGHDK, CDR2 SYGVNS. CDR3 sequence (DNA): TGTGCCAGCAGTGAGACGGGACCCGGACAAGAGACCCAGTACTTC. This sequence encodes CASSETGPGQETQYF.

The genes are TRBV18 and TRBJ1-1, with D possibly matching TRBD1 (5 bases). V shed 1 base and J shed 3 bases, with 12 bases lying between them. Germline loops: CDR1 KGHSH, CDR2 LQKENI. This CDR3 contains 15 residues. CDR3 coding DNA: TGTGCCAGCTCACCACTGATCCAGGGAGACACTGAAGCTTTCTTT. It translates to CASSPLIQGDTEAFF.

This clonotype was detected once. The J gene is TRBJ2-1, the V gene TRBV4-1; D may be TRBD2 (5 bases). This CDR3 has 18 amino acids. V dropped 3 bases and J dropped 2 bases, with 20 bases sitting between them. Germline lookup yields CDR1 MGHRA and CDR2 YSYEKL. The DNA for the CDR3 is TGCGCCAGCAGCCATCCCAGAGGAACTAGTCCCCCCTACAATGAGCAGTTCTTC. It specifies CASSHPRGTSPPYNEQFF.

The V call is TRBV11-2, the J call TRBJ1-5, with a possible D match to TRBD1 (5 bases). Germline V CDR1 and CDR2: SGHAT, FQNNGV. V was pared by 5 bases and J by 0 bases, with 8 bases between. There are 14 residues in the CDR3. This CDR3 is CASSQGNSNQPQHF. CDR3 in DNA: TGTGCCAGCAGCCAGGGAAATAGCAATCAGCCCCAGCATTTT.

CDR3 nucleotides: TGCAGTGCTAGAGATCCTGGACAGGGTGATAACTATGGCTACACCTTC. Translating it yields CSARDPGQGDNYGYTF. The chain uses TRBV20-1 and TRBJ1-2; 8 bases fit TRBD1. The CDR3 loop spans 16 amino acids. The germline gives CDR1 DFQATT, CDR2 SNEGSKA (reference sequence). V was pared by 0 bases and J by 1 base, with 7 bases of the junction left unmatched.

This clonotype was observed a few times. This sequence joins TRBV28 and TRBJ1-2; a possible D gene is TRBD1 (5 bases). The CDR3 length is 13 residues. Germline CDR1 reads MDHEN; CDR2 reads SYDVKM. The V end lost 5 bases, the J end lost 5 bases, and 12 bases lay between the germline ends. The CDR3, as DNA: TGTGCCAGCAGTCGGGACCGAGGGTATGGCTACACCTTC. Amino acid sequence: CASSRDRGYGYTF.

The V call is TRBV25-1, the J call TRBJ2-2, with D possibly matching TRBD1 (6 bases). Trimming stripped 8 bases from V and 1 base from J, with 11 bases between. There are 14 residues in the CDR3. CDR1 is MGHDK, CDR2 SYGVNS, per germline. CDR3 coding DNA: TGTGCCAGCGGGCCGACAGGGAACACCGGGGAGCTGTTTTTT. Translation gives CASGPTGNTGELFF.

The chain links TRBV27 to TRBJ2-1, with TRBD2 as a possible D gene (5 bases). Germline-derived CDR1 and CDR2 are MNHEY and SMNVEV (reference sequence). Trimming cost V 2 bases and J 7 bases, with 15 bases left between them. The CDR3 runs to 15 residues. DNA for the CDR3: TGTGCCAGCAGTTTAGCGGGTCAATCGGGGAATGAGCAGTTCTTC. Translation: CASSLAGQSGNEQFF.

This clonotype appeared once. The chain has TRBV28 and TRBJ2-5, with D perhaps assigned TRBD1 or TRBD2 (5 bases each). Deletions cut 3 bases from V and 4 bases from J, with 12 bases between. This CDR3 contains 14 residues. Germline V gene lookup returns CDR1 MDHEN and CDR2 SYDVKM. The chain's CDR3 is CASSFQRGAETQYF. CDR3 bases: TGTGCCAGCAGTTTTCAGAGGGGAGCAGAGACCCAGTACTTC.

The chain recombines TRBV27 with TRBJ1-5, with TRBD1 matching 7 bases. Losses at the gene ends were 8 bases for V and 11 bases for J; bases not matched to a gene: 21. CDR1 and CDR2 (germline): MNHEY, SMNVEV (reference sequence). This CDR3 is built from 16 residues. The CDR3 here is CASRKTGERGIRAQHF. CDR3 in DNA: TGTGCCAGCCGCAAAACAGGGGAGAGAGGAATCAGGGCCCAGCATTTT.

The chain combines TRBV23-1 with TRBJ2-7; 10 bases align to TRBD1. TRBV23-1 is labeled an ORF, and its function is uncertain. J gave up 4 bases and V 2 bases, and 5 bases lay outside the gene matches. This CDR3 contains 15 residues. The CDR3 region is CASSQPSGQGYEQYF. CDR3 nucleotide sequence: TGCGCCAGCAGTCAACCCTCGGGACAGGGGTACGAGCAGTACTTC.

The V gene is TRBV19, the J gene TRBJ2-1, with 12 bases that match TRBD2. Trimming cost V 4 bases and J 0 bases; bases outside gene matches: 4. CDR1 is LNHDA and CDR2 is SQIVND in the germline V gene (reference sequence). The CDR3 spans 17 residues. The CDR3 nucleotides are TGTGCCAGTAGTAAGACTAGCGGGAGATCCTCCTACAATGAGCAGTTCTTC. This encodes CASSKTSGRSSYNEQFF.

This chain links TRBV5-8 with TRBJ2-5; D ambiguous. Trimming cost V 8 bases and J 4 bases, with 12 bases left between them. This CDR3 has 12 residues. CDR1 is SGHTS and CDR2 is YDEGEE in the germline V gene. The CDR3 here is CASCPGRETQYF. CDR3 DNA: TGTGCCAGTTGCCCCGGCCGAGAGACCCAGTACTTC.

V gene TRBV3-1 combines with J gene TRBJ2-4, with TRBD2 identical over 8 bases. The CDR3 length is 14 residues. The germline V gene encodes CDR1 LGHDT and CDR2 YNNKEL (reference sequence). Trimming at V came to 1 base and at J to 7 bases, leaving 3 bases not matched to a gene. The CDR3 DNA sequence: TGTGCCAGCAGCCAAGGGACTAGCAGGAACATTCAGTACTTC. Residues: CASSQGTSRNIQYF.

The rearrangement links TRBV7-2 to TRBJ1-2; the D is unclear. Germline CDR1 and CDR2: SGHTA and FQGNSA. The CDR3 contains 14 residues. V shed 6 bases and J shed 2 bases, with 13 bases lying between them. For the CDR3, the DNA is TGTGCCAGCAGTACAACCGTTAACAACTATGGCTACACCTTC. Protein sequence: CASSTTVNNYGYTF.

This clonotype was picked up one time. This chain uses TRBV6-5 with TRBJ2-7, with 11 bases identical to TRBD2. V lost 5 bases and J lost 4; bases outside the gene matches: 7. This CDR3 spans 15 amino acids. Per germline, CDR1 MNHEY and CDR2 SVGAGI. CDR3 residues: CASSRVAGGRYEQYF. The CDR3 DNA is TGTGCCAGCAGTCGGGTAGCGGGGGGGCGGTACGAGCAGTACTTC.

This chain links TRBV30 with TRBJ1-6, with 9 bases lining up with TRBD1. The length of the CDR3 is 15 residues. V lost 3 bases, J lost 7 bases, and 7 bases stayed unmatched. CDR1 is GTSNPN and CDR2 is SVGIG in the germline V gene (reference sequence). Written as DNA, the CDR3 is TGTGCCTGGAGAATATGGACAGGGGAGAATTCACCCCTCCACTTT. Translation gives CAWRIWTGENSPLHF.